A single TCR beta chain is shown here with its context. What it binds is unknown. V dropped 4 bases and J dropped 2 bases, with 12 bases sitting between them. The CDR3 has 14 amino acids. Germline lookup yields CDR1 SGHNT and CDR2 YYREEE (reference sequence). Primers: 60 Vbeta forward and 13 Jbeta reverse. Only in-frame clones appear in the TCRdb table, and some are missing; sequencing was by immunoSEQ multiplex PCR. This sample has 200,000 or so clones, with approximately 81% found just once. This entry comes from a study of cytomegalovirus exposure and HLA in healthy donors. General study results and limits: In an earlier analysis, productive rearrangement rates for most beta V segments clustered near 87% or 30%.

The specimen sequenced was PBMCs. The V and J genes are TRBV5-4 and TRBJ2-5; D is possibly TRBD2 (6 bases). This sequence was found in a human donor in good health. The CDR3 protein is CASSGDSTQETQYF. The CDR3 nucleotides are TGTGCCAGCAGCGGGGACTCGACACAAGAGACCCAGTACTTC. The full variable domain, with the rest looked up from reference TRBV5-4 and TRBJ2-5, is ETGVTQSPTHLIKTRGQQVTLRCSSQSGHNTVSWYQQALGQGPQFIFQYYREEENGRGNFPPRFSGLQFPNYSSELNVNALELDDSALYLCASSGDSTQETQYFGPGTRLLVL.